This is a list of T cell receptor beta chains from one sample in a study of cytomegalovirus exposure and HLA in healthy donors. Data came from immunoSEQ multiplex PCR; TCRdb stores just in-frame clones and leaves some out. Of more than 90,000 clones listed, approximately 81% are singletons. The source material was PBMCs. The receptors shown here come from a woman in her seventies in good health and CMV-seropositive. The CDR3 runs from the conserved cysteine through the conserved F or W. A D gene is named only where the DNA matches it firmly.

v_call d_call cdr3_length cdr3_aa
TRBV27 . 13 CASSLSGSYEQYF
TRBV7-8 TRBD2 15 CASRRTSGYTDTQYF
TRBV27 TRBD2 15 CASIGGSGRASEQFF
TRBV13 . 16 CASSQEGLRGIETQYF
TRBV29-1 . 10 CSVVTYEQYF
TRBV18 TRBD2 14 CASSPGLAAETQYF
TRBV5-4 TRBD1 13 CASSPDRDSPLHF
TRBV19 . 14 CASSGGGWNQPQHF
TRBV9 . 21 CASTHHVGLTGDGSGINEQYF
TRBV19 TRBD1 14 CASSTDRGNYGYTF
TRBV30 . 14 CAWNIGSADTEAFF
TRBV27 . 14 CASSYRGGYNEQFF
TRBV27 TRBD1 15 CASSSPGTGDHGYTF
TRBV7-9 . 14 CASSLAGVTGELFF
TRBV28 TRBD1 15 CASRRSGGTNEKLFF
TRBV7-2 TRBD1 14 CASSSGQGRSEQYF
TRBV10-3 TRBD2 14 CAIRTSGASYEQYF
TRBV28 . 13 CASSLPQYTEAFF
TRBV14 . 17 CASSQDRLHSDSYEQYF
TRBV15 TRBD2 18 CATSRDRGGRDRSYEQYF
TRBV5-1 TRBD2 15 CASSRTSGSRGEQFF
TRBV4-3 TRBD1 14 CASSRQGARDTQYF
TRBV6-5 TRBD2 14 CASSPSGSGRSQYF
TRBV10-3 TRBD1 22 CAISGASPGQGLRKSSYNEQFF
TRBV19 . 13 CASSLSSYNEQFF
TRBV6-1 TRBD2 15 CQSSQRGNSYNGQFF
TRBV6-1 TRBD2 16 CASSAPSAGVGYEQYF
TRBV13 TRBD2 19 CASSLPRTSGPSSYNEQFF
TRBV27 . 14 CASSLKVGDQPQHF
TRBV5-4 . 16 CASSSTGVGAKNIQYF
TRBV5-1 TRBD1 15 CASSDATGIGETQYF
TRBV28 TRBD1 15 CASSFSGQGDTEAFF
TRBV11-3 . 13 CASSAQGTDTQYF
TRBV19 TRBD1 14 CASSIEDRGYEQYF
TRBV7-9 . 16 CASSPQLGTNTGELFF
TRBV12-5 TRBD1 14 CASGFRQGDTEAFF
TRBV9 . 15 CASSATGSLINEQFF
TRBV18 . 12 CASSPTGQPQHF
TRBV15 TRBD1 16 CATSRYRGLGTDTQYF
TRBV29-1 . 12 CSVPTDSRRAFF
TRBV5-1 TRBD2 15 CASSLLAGGTDTQYF
TRBV5-1 TRBD1 15 CASRRDRGSGTEAFF
TRBV6-6 TRBD1 15 CASSSRQGALSGYTF
TRBV9 . 17 CASSVGEGVSAGNTIYF
TRBV6-1 TRBD1 14 CASRVGQGLETQYF
TRBV9 . 13 CASSPWGGTEAFF
TRBV18 TRBD1 17 CASKKRIAGGEDYGYTF
TRBV9 . 16 CASSTRQGKGGDTQYF
TRBV19 TRBD1 17 CASSPPGTVSSGNTIYF
TRBV6-6 . 14 CASSLGDSGNTIYF
TRBV7-3 . 14 CASSLNGQNQPQHF
TRBV13 . 13 CASSSAGVNEQFF
TRBV7-3 . 15 CASSETRGGYTEAFF
TRBV9 . 16 CASSRLRVPRADTQYF
TRBV30 TRBD1 14 CAWIKGQPNYGYTF